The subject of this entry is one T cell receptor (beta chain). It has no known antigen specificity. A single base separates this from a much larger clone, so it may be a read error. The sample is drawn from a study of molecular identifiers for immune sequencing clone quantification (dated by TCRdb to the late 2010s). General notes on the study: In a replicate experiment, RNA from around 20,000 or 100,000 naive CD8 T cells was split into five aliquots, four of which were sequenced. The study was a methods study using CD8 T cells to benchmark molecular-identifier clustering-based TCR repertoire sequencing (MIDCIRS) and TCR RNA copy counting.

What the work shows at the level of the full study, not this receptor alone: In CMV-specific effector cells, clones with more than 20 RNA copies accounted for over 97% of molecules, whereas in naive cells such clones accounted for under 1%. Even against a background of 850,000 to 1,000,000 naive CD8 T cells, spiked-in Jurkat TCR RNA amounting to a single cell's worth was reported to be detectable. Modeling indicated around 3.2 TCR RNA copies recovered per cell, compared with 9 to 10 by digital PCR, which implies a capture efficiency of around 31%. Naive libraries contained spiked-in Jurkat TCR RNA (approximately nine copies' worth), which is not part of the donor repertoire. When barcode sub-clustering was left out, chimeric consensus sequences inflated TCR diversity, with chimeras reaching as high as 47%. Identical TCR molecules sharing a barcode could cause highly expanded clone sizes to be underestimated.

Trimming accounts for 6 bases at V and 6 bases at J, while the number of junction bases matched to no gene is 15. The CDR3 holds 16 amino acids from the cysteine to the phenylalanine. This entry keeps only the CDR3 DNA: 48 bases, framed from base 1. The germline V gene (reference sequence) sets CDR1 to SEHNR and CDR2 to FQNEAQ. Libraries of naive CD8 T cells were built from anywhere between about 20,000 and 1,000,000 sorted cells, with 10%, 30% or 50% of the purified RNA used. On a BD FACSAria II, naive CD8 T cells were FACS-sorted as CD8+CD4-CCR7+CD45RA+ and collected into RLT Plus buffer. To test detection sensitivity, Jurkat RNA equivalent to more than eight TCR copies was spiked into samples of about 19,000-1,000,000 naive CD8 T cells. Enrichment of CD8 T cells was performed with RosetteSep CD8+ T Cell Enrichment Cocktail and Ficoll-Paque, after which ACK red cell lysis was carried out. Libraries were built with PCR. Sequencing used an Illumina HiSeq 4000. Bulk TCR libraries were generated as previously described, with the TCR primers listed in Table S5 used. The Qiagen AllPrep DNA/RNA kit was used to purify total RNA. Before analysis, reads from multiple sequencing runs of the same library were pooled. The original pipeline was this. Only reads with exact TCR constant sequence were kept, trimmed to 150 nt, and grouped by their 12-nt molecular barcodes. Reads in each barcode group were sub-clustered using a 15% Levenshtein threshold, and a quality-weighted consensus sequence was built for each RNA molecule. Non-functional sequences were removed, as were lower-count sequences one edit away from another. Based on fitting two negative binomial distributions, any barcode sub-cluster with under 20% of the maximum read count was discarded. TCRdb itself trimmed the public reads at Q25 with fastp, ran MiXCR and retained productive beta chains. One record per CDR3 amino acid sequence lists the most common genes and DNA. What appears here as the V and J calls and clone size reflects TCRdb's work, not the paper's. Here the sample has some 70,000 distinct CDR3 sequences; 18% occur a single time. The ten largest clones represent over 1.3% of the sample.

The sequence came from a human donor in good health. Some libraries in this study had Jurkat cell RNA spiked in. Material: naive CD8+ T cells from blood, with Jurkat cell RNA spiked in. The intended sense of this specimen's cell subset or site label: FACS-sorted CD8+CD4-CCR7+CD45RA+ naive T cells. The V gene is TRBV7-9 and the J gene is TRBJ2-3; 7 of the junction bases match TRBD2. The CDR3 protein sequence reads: CASSPSGYYSGDTQYF. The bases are TGTGCCAGCAGTCCCTCGGGATACTATAGCGGGGATACGCAGTATTTT.